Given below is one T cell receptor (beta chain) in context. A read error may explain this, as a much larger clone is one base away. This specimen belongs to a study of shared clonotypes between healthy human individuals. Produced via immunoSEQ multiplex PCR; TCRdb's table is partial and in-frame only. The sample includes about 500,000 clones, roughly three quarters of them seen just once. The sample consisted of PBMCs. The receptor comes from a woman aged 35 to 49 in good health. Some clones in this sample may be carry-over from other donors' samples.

The CDR3 sequence is CASSQARSSPPTDTQYF. Written as DNA, the CDR3 is TGCGCCAGCAGCCAAGCTCGATCCTCGCCCCCCACAGATACGCAGTATTTT. The chain has TRBV4-3 and TRBJ2-3, with D uncertain. The length of the CDR3 is 17 residues. The germline gives CDR1 LGHNA, CDR2 YSLEER. Trimming took off 1 base at V and 2 bases at J, with 16 bases between the two ends.